One sample yielded the 2 T cell receptor beta chains listed below, sequenced in a study of blood T cell repertoires in COVID-19 (dated by TCRdb to about 2020). Library method: the immunoSEQ multiplex PCR assay. The table was pulled from immuneACCESS by TCRdb, which kept in-frame rearrangements only. Such tables lose some clones; where checked, under half of the loss comes from unresolved V genes, and the rest has no known cause. The sample contains 50,000 to 85,000 clones, around 93% of them found a single time. The top ten clonotypes cover about 7.9% of the sample. Sequencing was carried out using peripheral blood. The receptors derive from a human donor in a cohort sampled during active COVID-19.

This sequence joins TRBV11-2 and TRBJ2-5; 8 bases fit TRBD2. The germline V gene encodes CDR1 SGHAT and CDR2 FQNNGV. The V gene end was trimmed by 3 bases and the J gene end by 5 bases; junction bases not matched to a gene: 11. The CDR3 loop spans 16 amino acids. CDR3 sequence (DNA): TGTGCCAGCAGCTTCGCCGGGACTAGAGCCTTGGAGACCCAGTACTTC. It yields the protein CASSFAGTRALETQYF.

This chain connects TRBV10-2 to TRBJ2-3; D unresolved. V was cut by 0 bases and J by 1 base, with 8 bases left in between. This CDR3 is 15 amino acids long. Germline V lookup: CDR1 WSHSY, CDR2 SAAADI. CDR3 in amino acids: CASSESNERTDTQYF. CDR3 DNA: TGCGCCAGCAGTGAGTCGAACGAGCGCACAGATACGCAGTATTTT.